The T cell receptor beta chain under discussion was sequenced for a study of blood T cell repertoires in COVID-19. Using immunoSEQ multiplex PCR, the repertoire was profiled, and TCRdb retains in-frame clones only, with some absent. The sample has under 70,000 clones, over 80% seen once. Germline values: CDR1 LNHNV, CDR2 YYDKDF (reference sequence). CDR3 length equals 15 residues. V dropped 5 bases and J dropped 3; count of bases not matched to a gene: 8. The rearrangement uses TRBV15 and TRBJ2-7, with 9 nucleotides matching TRBD1. This receptor was taken from a woman aged 55-70 years with active or convalescent COVID-19. Sample: peripheral blood. Here the CDR3 reads CATSPDRGEGYEQYF. As DNA, the CDR3 is TGTGCCACCAGCCCGGACAGGGGAGAAGGCTACGAGCAGTACTTC.